The 21 T cell receptor beta chains in this list originate from one sample, sequenced in a study of blood T cell repertoires in COVID-19. Measured with immunoSEQ multiplex PCR; TCRdb has only the in-frame clones, and not every one. The profile shows around 160,000 clones, 70% to 90% of them singletons. The material sequenced was peripheral blood. These receptors were obtained from a woman in her forties with active or convalescent COVID-19.

The chain uses TRBV9 and TRBJ2-7; a weak D match, TRBD2 (6 bases). Germline-derived CDR1 and CDR2 are SGDLS and YYNGEE. Trimming took off 0 bases at V and 1 base at J, with 8 bases between the two ends. This CDR3 comprises 14 residues. The CDR3 nucleotides read TGTGCCAGCAGCGTAGTAGCGGATTCCTACGAGCAGTACTTC. Translating it yields CASSVVADSYEQYF.

CDR3 in amino acids: CASSELPGFSPLHF. In DNA, the CDR3 is TGTGCCAGCAGTGAACTTCCAGGGTTTTCACCCCTCCACTTT. The rearrangement joins TRBV6-1 to TRBJ1-6; the D gene is possibly TRBD1 (5 bases). Germline CDR1 is MNHNS and CDR2 is SASEGT. CDR3 length: 14 residues. With 2 bases removed from V and 9 bases from J, the gap between germline ends came to 11 bases.

The chain carries TRBV19 and TRBJ1-5, with a tentative D call TRBD1 (6 bases). Trimming cost V 7 bases and J 11 bases, with 30 bases left between them. The CDR3 contains 17 residues. Germline V gene sequence: CDR1 LNHDA, CDR2 SQIVND (reference sequence). The CDR3 region is CASTWALGGGGSPAQHF. CDR3 sequence (DNA): TGTGCCAGTACGTGGGCCCTTGGCGGCGGGGGCTCCCCGGCCCAGCATTTT.

This sequence joins TRBV30 and TRBJ1-5; 9 bases align to TRBD1. Germline V gene sequence: CDR1 GTSNPN, CDR2 SVGIG (reference sequence). CDR3 length: 16 amino acids. J was trimmed by 0 bases and V by 2 bases; bases with no gene match: 5. The CDR3 reads CAWSRQGGGSNQPQHF. For the CDR3, the DNA is TGTGCCTGGAGTCGACAGGGGGGGGGTAGCAATCAGCCCCAGCATTTT.

The V gene is TRBV4-3, the J gene TRBJ2-7; the match to TRBD1 covers 10 bases. Germline V CDR1 and CDR2: LGHNA, YSLEER. This CDR3 is built from 20 residues. Losses at the gene ends were 0 bases for V and 2 bases for J; bases not matched to a gene: 16. CDR3 sequence: CASSQDLPWAQDRGTYEQYF. CDR3 nucleotide sequence: TGCGCCAGCAGCCAAGATTTGCCATGGGCGCAGGACAGGGGGACCTACGAGCAGTACTTC.

This clone showed up just a few times. The chain recombines TRBV30 with TRBJ2-6; 7 nucleotides agree with TRBD1. The CDR3 sequence is 18 residues long. With 5 bases clipped from V and 0 bases from J, the junction kept 13 bases outside the gene matches. From germline, CDR1 is GTSNPN and CDR2 SVGIG (reference sequence). The CDR3 nucleotides read TGTGCCTGGTTACGGAAGGGGGCCCGGACCTCTGGGGCCAACGTCCTGACTTTC. This codes for CAWLRKGARTSGANVLTF.

The genes are TRBV30 and TRBJ1-1; D perhaps matches TRBD1 (5 bases). V was cut by 6 bases and J by 5 bases, with 19 bases left in between. This CDR3 spans 14 amino acids. In germline, CDR1 is GTSNPN, CDR2 SVGIG (reference sequence). DNA for the CDR3: TGTGCCTGCCTAGAGGCAGGGAGGGGAACTGAAGCTTTCTTT. This gives the protein CACLEAGRGTEAFF. The whole variable domain, remainder taken from reference TRBV30 and TRBJ1-1, is SQTIHQWPATLVQPVGSPLSLECTVEGTSNPNLYWYRQAAGRGLQLLFYSVGIGQISSEVPQNLSASRPQDRQFILSSKKLLLSDSGFYLCACLEAGRGTEAFFGQGTRLTVV.

The chain joins TRBV7-2 to TRBJ2-5, with 10 bases that match TRBD2. This CDR3 spans 15 amino acids. The J segment lost 4 bases and the V segment lost 5 bases, leaving 7 bases of the junction unmatched. The germline CDR1 and CDR2 sequences are SGHTA and FQGNSA. CDR3 bases: TGTGCCAGCAGCCGGGGGACTAGCGTGGTAGAGACCCAGTACTTC. It is translated as CASSRGTSVVETQYF.

Comments on this clone: A junction end diverges from the germline sequence, so it may reflect a read error. The V gene is TRBV3-1 (or the pseudogene TRBV3-2), the J gene TRBJ2-7; no reliable D call. Germline V lookup: CDR1 LGHDT, CDR2 YNNKEL (reference sequence). The CDR3 sequence is 14 residues long. The DNA for the CDR3 is TGTGCCAGCACCCAATCTGCGCCCCCCTACGAGCAGTACTTC. It yields the protein CASTQSAPPYEQYF.

The CDR3 bases are TGTGCCAGTACCCTAACAGGGGGCGCAATGAACACTGAAGCTTTCTTT. Protein product: CASTLTGGAMNTEAFF. The chain couples TRBV19 to TRBJ1-1, with TRBD1 matching over 9 bases. Germline CDR1 LNHDA, CDR2 SQIVND (reference sequence). The CDR3 contains 16 residues. The trim removed 7 bases at V and 0 bases at J, leaving 9 bases unmatched.

The chain has TRBV10-2 and TRBJ1-6, with 12 positions matching TRBD1. The germline V gene encodes CDR1 WSHSY and CDR2 SAAADI. CDR3 length: 17 residues. V was pared by 6 bases and J by 7 bases, with 10 bases of the junction left unmatched. The CDR3 here is CASSGTGGLLENSPLHF. CDR3 nucleotide sequence: TGCGCCAGCAGCGGGACAGGGGGCCTACTGGAAAATTCACCCCTCCACTTT.

The chain combines TRBV7-8 with TRBJ1-1; D unresolved. CDR1 SGHVS and CDR2 FQNEAQ come from the germline V gene. This CDR3 has 14 residues. The V gene lost 0 bases and the J gene lost 2 bases, with 7 bases spanning the gap. The CDR3: CASSLAPVNTEAFF. The CDR3 DNA is TGTGCCAGCAGCTTAGCCCCTGTAAACACTGAAGCTTTCTTT.

This clone was observed a handful of times. The rearrangement links TRBV7-2 to TRBJ1-6; D uncertain. The CDR3 loop spans 14 amino acids. From germline, CDR1 is SGHTA and CDR2 FQGNSA. V dropped 3 bases and J dropped 5 bases, with 8 bases sitting between them. The CDR3 nucleotides read TGTGCCAGCAGCTTCTTTCTCGATAATTCACCCCTCCACTTT. Translation: CASSFFLDNSPLHF.

The genes are TRBV5-5 and TRBJ1-1, with TRBD1 matching 10 bases. This CDR3 is built from 14 residues. J gave up 1 base and V 3 bases, and 0 bases lay outside the gene matches. Germline V lookup: CDR1 SGHKS, CDR2 YYEKEE (reference sequence). CDR3 nucleotides: TGTGCCAGCAGCTGGACAGGGGGGAACACTGAAGCTTTCTTT. It translates to CASSWTGGNTEAFF.

The chain uses TRBV28 and TRBJ2-3, with TRBD2 matching 7 bases. After removal of 8 bases from V and 2 bases from J, the junction contained 7 bases not matched to a gene. Germline V CDR1 and CDR2: MDHEN, SYDVKM. CDR3 length: 14 amino acids. CDR3 sequence (DNA): TGTGCCAGCCTTCGGGGAGGGATCACAGATACGCAGTATTTT. It specifies CASLRGGITDTQYF.

This clone has just a few counts. The rearrangement uses TRBV30 and TRBJ2-5; tentatively, D is TRBD2 (6 bases). The germline V gene has CDR1 GTSNPN and CDR2 SVGIG (reference sequence). This CDR3 is built from 13 residues. Trimming cost V 3 bases and J 1 base, with 9 bases left between them. CDR3 residues: CAWRGLAQETQYF. The CDR3 DNA sequence: TGTGCCTGGAGGGGACTCGCCCAAGAGACCCAGTACTTC.

This chain uses TRBV11-2 with TRBJ2-2, with TRBD2 matching 7 bases. V lost 3 bases and J lost 6; bases outside the gene matches: 7. CDR1 is SGHAT and CDR2 is FQNNGV in the germline V gene. The CDR3 is 15 amino acids. The CDR3 loop is CASSFSWGGAGELFF. The CDR3 DNA follows: TGTGCCAGCAGCTTCTCGTGGGGAGGGGCCGGGGAGCTGTTTTTT. Looking up the rest from reference TRBV11-2 and TRBJ2-2 gives the full variable domain: EAGVAQSPRYKIIEKRQSVAFWCNPISGHATLYWYQQILGQGPKLLIQFQNNGVVDDSQLPKDRFSAERLKGVDSTLKIQPAKLEDSAVYLCASSFSWGGAGELFFGEGSRLTVL.

The V gene is TRBV7-9, the J gene TRBJ1-4, with D maybe TRBD1 (5 bases). CDR3 length equals 15 residues. The germline V and J ends were trimmed by 5 bases and 4 bases, with 14 bases remaining between them. Germline V gene lookup returns CDR1 SEHNR and CDR2 FQNEAQ (reference sequence). The CDR3 DNA is TGTGCCAGCAGCGGTGGGGCGCTGGTTAATGAAAAACTGTTTTTT. It codes for CASSGGALVNEKLFF. Full variable domain (missing parts from reference TRBV7-9 and TRBJ1-4): DTGVSQNPRHKITKRGQNVTFRCDPISEHNRLYWYRQTLGQGPEFLTYFQNEAQLEKSRLLSDRFSAERPKGSFSTLEIQRTEQGDSAMYLCASSGGALVNEKLFFGSGTQLSVL.

The chain couples TRBV5-4 to TRBJ1-6; D is possibly TRBD1 (6 bases). The CDR3 runs 16 residues. The germline V and J ends were trimmed by 4 bases and 2 bases, with 13 bases remaining between them. CDR1 is SGHNT and CDR2 is YYREEE in the germline V gene (reference sequence). CDR3 loop: CASSKDQGTYNSPLHF. CDR3 coding DNA: TGTGCCAGCAGCAAAGATCAGGGGACCTATAATTCACCCCTCCACTTT.

The rearrangement links TRBV28 to TRBJ1-2, with D possibly matching TRBD1 (5 bases). The V gene lost 0 bases and the J gene lost 4 bases, with 9 bases spanning the gap. Germline V gives CDR1 MDHEN, CDR2 SYDVKM. This CDR3 comprises 14 residues. CDR3 region: CASSLWAGFYGYTF. In DNA form, the CDR3 reads TGTGCCAGCAGTTTATGGGCAGGGTTCTATGGCTACACCTTC.

This rearrangement joins TRBV7-9 to TRBJ1-5; no firm D call. Trimming removed 0 bases at V and 4 bases at J, with 7 bases between. The V gene's germline CDR1 is SEHNR and CDR2 FQNEAQ (reference sequence). The CDR3 runs 14 residues. CDR3 loop: CASSLAAGNQPQHF. In DNA form, the CDR3 reads TGTGCCAGCAGCTTAGCAGCCGGGAATCAGCCCCAGCATTTT.